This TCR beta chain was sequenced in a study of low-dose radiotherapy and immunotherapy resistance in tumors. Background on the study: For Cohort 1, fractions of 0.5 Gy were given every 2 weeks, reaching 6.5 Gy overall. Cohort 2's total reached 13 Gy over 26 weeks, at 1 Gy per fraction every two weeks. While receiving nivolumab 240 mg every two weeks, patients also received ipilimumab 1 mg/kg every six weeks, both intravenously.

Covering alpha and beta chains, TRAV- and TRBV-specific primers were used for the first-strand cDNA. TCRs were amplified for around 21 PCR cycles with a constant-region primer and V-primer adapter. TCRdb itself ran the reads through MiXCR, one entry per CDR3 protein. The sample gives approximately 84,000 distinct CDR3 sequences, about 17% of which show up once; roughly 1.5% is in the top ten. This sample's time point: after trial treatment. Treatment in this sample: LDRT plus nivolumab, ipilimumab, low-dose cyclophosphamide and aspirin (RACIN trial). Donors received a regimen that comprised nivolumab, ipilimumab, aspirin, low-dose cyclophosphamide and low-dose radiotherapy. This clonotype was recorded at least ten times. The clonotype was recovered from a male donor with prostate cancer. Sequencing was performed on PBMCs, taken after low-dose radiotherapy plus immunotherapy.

This CDR3 is CASSQVMLGDGETQYF. The CDR3 region has the DNA TGTGCCAGCAGCCAAGTCATGCTAGGTGACGGGGAGACCCAGTACTTC. The chain carries TRBV14 and TRBJ2-5; D remains unclear. The germline V gene has CDR1 SGHDN and CDR2 FVKESK. V dropped 1 base and J dropped 5 bases, with 17 bases sitting between them. The CDR3 length is 16 residues.